This paragraph covers one T cell receptor (beta chain) sequence. This sample was taken from a study of cytomegalovirus exposure and HLA in healthy donors. V was pared by 0 bases and J by 4 bases, with 13 bases between. The CDR3 length is 15 residues. The germline V gene has CDR1 SGHRS and CDR2 YFSETQ. 60 Vbeta and 13 Jbeta primers were used in PCR. Assay: immunoSEQ multiplex PCR; the TCRdb copy retains only in-frame clones and omits some. Among 130,000 or so clones, 74% were seen once, and the ten largest hold over 5%. This receptor was identified in a man between 35 and 55 years old in good health and CMV-seropositive. The rearrangement links TRBV5-1 to TRBJ2-5, with D possibly being TRBD2 (7 bases). The material sequenced was PBMCs. The DNA for the CDR3 is TGCGCCAGCAGCTTGGCGGGGGGCGGATCAGAGACCCAGTACTTC. This codes for CASSLAGGGSETQYF. Together with reference TRBV5-1 and TRBJ2-5, the CDR3 gives the full variable domain: KAGVTQTPRYLIKTRGQQVTLSCSPISGHRSVSWYQQTPGQGLQFLFEYFSETQRNKGNFPGRFSGRQFSNSRSEMNVSTLELGDSALYLCASSLAGGGSETQYFGPGTRLLVL.